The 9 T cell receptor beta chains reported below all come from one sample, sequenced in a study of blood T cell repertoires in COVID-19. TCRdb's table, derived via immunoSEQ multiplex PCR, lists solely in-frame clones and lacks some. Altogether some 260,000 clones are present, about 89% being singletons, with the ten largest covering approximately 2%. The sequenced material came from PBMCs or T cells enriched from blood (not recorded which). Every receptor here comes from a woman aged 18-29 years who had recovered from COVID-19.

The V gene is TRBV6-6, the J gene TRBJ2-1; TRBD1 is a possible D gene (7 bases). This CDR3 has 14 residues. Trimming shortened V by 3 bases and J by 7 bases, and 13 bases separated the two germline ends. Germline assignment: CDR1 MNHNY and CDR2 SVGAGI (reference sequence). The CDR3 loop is CASSYPGGINEQFF. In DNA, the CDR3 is TGTGCCAGCAGTTATCCAGGGGGGATAAATGAGCAGTTCTTC.

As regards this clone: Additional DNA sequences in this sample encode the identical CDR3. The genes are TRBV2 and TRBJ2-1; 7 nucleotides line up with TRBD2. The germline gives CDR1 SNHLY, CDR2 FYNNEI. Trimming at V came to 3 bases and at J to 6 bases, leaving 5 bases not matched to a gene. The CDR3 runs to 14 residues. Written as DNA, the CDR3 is TGTGCCAGCAGTGAGGGAGGGTTAGGCAATGAGCAGTTCTTC. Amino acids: CASSEGGLGNEQFF.

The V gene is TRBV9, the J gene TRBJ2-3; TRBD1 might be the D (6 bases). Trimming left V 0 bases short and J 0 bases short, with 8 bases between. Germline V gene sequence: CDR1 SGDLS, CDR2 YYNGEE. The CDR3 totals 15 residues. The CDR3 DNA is TGTGCCAGCAGCGTAGAAGGGACAAGCACAGATACGCAGTATTTT. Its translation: CASSVEGTSTDTQYF.

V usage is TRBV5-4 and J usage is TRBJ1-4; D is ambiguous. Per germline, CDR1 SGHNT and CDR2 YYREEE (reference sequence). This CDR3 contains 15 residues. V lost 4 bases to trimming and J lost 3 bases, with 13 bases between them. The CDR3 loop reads CASSPERDSNEKLFF. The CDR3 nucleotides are TGTGCCAGCAGCCCCGAGAGAGATTCTAATGAAAAACTGTTTTTT.

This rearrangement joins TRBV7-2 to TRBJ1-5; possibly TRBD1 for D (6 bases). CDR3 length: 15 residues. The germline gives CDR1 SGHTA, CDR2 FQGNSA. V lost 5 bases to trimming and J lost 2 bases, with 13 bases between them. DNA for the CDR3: TGTGCCAGCAGCCCAGGGGTAGTTGGCAATCAGCCCCAGCATTTT. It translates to CASSPGVVGNQPQHF.

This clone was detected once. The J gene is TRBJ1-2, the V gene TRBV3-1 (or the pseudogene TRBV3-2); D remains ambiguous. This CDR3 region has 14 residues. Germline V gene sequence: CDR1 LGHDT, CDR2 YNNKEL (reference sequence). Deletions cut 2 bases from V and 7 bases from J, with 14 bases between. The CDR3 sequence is CASSQNFPQSGYTF. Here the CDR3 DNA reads TGTGCCAGCAGCCAAAACTTTCCGCAATCTGGCTACACCTTC.

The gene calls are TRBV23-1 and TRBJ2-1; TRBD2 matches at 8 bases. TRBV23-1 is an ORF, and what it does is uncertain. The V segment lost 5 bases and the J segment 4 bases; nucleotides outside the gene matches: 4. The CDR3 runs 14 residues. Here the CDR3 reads CASSDQREYNEQFF. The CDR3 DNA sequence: TGCGCCAGCAGTGACCAGCGGGAGTACAATGAGCAGTTCTTC.

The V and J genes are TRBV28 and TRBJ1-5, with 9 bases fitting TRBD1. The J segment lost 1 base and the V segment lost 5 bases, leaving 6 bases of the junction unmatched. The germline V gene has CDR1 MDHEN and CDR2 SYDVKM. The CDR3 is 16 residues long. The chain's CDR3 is CASSHSGTGSNQPQHF. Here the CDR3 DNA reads TGTGCCAGCAGTCACTCCGGGACAGGGAGCAATCAGCCCCAGCATTTT. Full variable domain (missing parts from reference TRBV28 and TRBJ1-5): DVKVTQSSRYLVKRTGEKVFLECVQDMDHENMFWYRQDPGLGLRLIYFSYDVKMKEKGDIPEGYSVSREKKERFSLILESASTNQTSMYLCASSHSGTGSNQPQHFGDGTRLSIL.

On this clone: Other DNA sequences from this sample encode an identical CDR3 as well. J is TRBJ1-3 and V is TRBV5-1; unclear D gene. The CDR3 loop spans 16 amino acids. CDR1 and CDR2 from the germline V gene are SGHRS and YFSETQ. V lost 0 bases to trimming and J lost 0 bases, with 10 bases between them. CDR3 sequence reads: CASSLVYRGSGNTIYF. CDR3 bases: TGCGCCAGCAGCTTGGTGTATCGGGGCTCTGGAAACACCATATATTTT.